Presented here are 14 T cell receptor beta chains from one specimen sequenced in a study of OX40 agonist ivuxolimab in advanced cancers. Only in-frame clones appear in the TCRdb table, and some are missing; sequencing was by immunoSEQ multiplex PCR. Altogether 98,000 or so clones are present, about 91% being singletons, with the ten largest covering 0.66%. Source: CD4+ or CD8+ T cells sorted from blood, taken in a trial of the OX40 agonist ivuxolimab. The receptors shown here come from an adult with an advanced solid tumor such as melanoma, head and neck, liver or kidney cancer.

This rearrangement joins TRBV5-1 to TRBJ2-1, with 9 bases fitting TRBD2. Germline V gives CDR1 SGHRS, CDR2 YFSETQ. J gave up 12 bases and V 5 bases, and 15 bases lay outside the gene matches. The CDR3 consists of 15 residues. Here the CDR3 reads CASREGTSTVGGQFF. CDR3 DNA: TGCGCCAGCAGGGAGGGGACTAGCACCGTGGGGGGGCAGTTCTTC.

This chain uses TRBV29-1 with TRBJ1-1; D is perhaps TRBD1 (5 bases). Germline CDR1 SQVTM, CDR2 ANQGSEA. The CDR3 consists of 11 residues. Trimming shortened V by 3 bases and J by 12 bases, and 14 bases separated the two germline ends. CDR3 in DNA: TGCAGCGTTGAGGCAGGGTTTAGTTCTTTCTTT. Protein: CSVEAGFSSFF.

The V gene is TRBV19, the J gene TRBJ1-6, with D hard to call. CDR3 length: 14 amino acids. Trimming removed 9 bases from V and 6 bases from J, with 15 bases in between. From germline, CDR1 is LNHDA and CDR2 SQIVND (reference sequence). CDR3 residues: CAREGFYLNSPLHF. CDR3 coding DNA: TGTGCCAGGGAGGGATTTTACCTTAATTCACCCCTCCACTTT.

This chain joins TRBV6-1 and TRBJ1-5, with no clear D. The ends were cut back, 7 bases at V and 0 bases at J, with 13 bases in the middle. The CDR3 is 15 amino acids. CDR1 MNHNS and CDR2 SASEGT come from the germline V gene. The CDR3, as DNA: TGTGCCAGCATGCGGACGGAAGCTAGCAATCAGCCCCAGCATTTT. Its protein is CASMRTEASNQPQHF.

The J gene is TRBJ2-2, the V gene TRBV5-6, with a tentative D call TRBD1 (6 bases). CDR1 is SGHDT and CDR2 is YYEEEE in the germline V gene. The CDR3 has 16 amino acids. Trimming pared 2 bases from V and 4 bases from J, leaving 15 bases between. CDR3 region: CASSFPFEGGTGELFF. The CDR3 DNA follows: TGTGCCAGCAGCTTTCCCTTCGAAGGGGGCACCGGGGAGCTGTTTTTT.

This chain joins TRBV25-1 and TRBJ2-5; 9 positions match TRBD1. Germline CDR1 reads MGHDK; CDR2 reads SYGVNS. V dropped 1 base and J dropped 2; count of bases not matched to a gene: 2. The length of the CDR3 is 15 residues. For the CDR3, the DNA is TGTGCCAGCAGTGAATTACAGGGGGCGCAAGAGACCCAGTACTTC. Protein: CASSELQGAQETQYF.

The chain carries TRBV9 and TRBJ2-5, with 7 bases identical to TRBD1. The germline CDR1 and CDR2 sequences are SGDLS and YYNGEE. V lost 3 bases and J lost 1; bases outside the gene matches: 6. This CDR3 comprises 15 residues. Written as DNA, the CDR3 is TGTGCCAGCAGCGCCCCTCAGGGGGTCCAAGAGACCCAGTACTTC. Translating it yields CASSAPQGVQETQYF.

This chain joins TRBV2 and TRBJ2-5; D is undetermined. This CDR3 comprises 14 residues. V lost 5 bases to trimming and J lost 0 bases, with 10 bases between them. CDR1 and CDR2 (germline): SNHLY, FYNNEI. CDR3: CASSTDWNQETQYF. CDR3 DNA sequence: TGTGCCAGCAGTACCGACTGGAACCAAGAGACCCAGTACTTC.

This clone has only one observation. The chain combines TRBV5-1 with TRBJ2-7; no reliable D call. CDR3 length equals 14 residues. Germline values: CDR1 SGHRS, CDR2 YFSETQ. V was shortened by 0 bases and J by 1 base, with 8 bases between the two germline ends. This CDR3 reads CASSLDDGSYEQYF. In DNA form, the CDR3 reads TGCGCCAGCAGCTTGGACGACGGATCCTACGAGCAGTACTTC.

The rearrangement uses TRBV11-2 and TRBJ2-6; D is unclear. The CDR3 covers 14 residues. Deletions cut 5 bases from V and 7 bases from J, with 12 bases between. Per the germline V gene, CDR1 is SGHAT and CDR2 is FQNNGV. The CDR3, as DNA: TGTGCCAGCAGCCTCCTTATCCGAGCCAACGTCCTGACTTTC. It specifies CASSLLIRANVLTF.

The V gene is TRBV9, the J gene TRBJ1-2; 8 bases line up with TRBD1. This CDR3 contains 14 residues. Germline V gene data show CDR1 as SGDLS and CDR2 as YYNGEE. Trimming at V came to 2 bases and at J to 5 bases, leaving 5 bases not matched to a gene. The CDR3 DNA sequence: TGTGCCAGCAGCGTCGACAGGGGACTATATGGCTACACCTTC. Its protein is CASSVDRGLYGYTF.

The V gene is TRBV6-5, the J gene TRBJ1-5, with 8 bases identical to TRBD1. The V and J ends lost 6 bases and 7 bases, in that order; junction bases with no gene match: 8. The germline V gene has CDR1 MNHEY and CDR2 SVGAGI. The CDR3 extends over 14 amino acids. The CDR3 is CASRPGQGFQPQHF. In DNA, the CDR3 is TGTGCCAGCAGGCCTGGACAGGGTTTCCAGCCCCAGCATTTT.

This chain links TRBV30 with TRBJ1-1; possibly TRBD1 for D (5 bases). Per the germline V gene, CDR1 is GTSNPN and CDR2 is SVGIG (reference sequence). The CDR3 is 12 residues long. V was pared by 7 bases and J by 7 bases, with 16 bases between. CDR3 bases: TGTGCCTTGATGGAAGGGACCGGTGAAGCTTTCTTT. It translates to CALMEGTGEAFF.

In its sample, this clone was seen once. This chain connects TRBV11-2 to TRBJ2-7; 10 bases fit TRBD2. Germline loops: CDR1 SGHAT, CDR2 FQNNGV. CDR3 length: 14 amino acids. V trimming: 8 bases; J trimming: 4 bases; junction bases outside the gene matches: 8. The CDR3, as DNA: TGTGCCAGCGCAATAGCGGGAGGATCGTACGAGCAGTACTTC. Protein product: CASAIAGGSYEQYF. Filled out from reference TRBV11-2 and TRBJ2-7, the complete variable domain reads EAGVAQSPRYKIIEKRQSVAFWCNPISGHATLYWYQQILGQGPKLLIQFQNNGVVDDSQLPKDRFSAERLKGVDSTLKIQPAKLEDSAVYLCASAIAGGSYEQYFGPGTRLTVT.